The 26 T cell receptor beta chains reported below all come from one sample, sequenced in a study of T cell changes during pregnancy in multiple sclerosis. Assay used: immunoSEQ multiplex PCR; TCRdb lists only in-frame clones, some missing. This sample carries about 32,000 clones, about 92% of them seen once, and the ten largest clones take approximately 5%. The sample here was CD8+ T cells from peripheral blood mononuclear cells, taken in the first trimester of pregnancy. These receptors all stem from a female donor with multiple sclerosis, enrolled in a pregnancy study.

The rearrangement joins TRBV7-9 to TRBJ1-1, with no clear D. Deletions cut 4 bases from V and 4 bases from J, with 7 bases between. The germline CDR1 and CDR2 sequences are SEHNR and FQNEAQ (reference sequence). This CDR3 is 12 amino acids long. DNA for the CDR3: TGTGCCAGCAGCTGGGCCGGCACTGAAGCTTTCTTT. Its protein is CASSWAGTEAFF. Looking up the rest from reference TRBV7-9 and TRBJ1-1 gives the full variable domain: DTGVSQNPRHKITKRGQNVTFRCDPISEHNRLYWYRQTLGQGPEFLTYFQNEAQLEKSRLLSDRFSAERPKGSFSTLEIQRTEQGDSAMYLCASSWAGTEAFFGQGTRLTVV.

The chain is built from TRBV5-4 and TRBJ2-5; D might be TRBD2 (6 bases). Deletions cut 0 bases from V and 1 base from J, with 10 bases between. The CDR3 runs 15 residues. Per germline, CDR1 SGHNT and CDR2 YYREEE (reference sequence). The CDR3 region is CASSLGRGPQETQYF. The CDR3 bases are TGTGCCAGCAGCTTGGGGCGGGGCCCCCAAGAGACCCAGTACTTC.

CDR3 bases: TGCGCCAGCAGTCGACTAGCGGACTCCTACAATGAGCAGTTCTTC. This sequence encodes CASSRLADSYNEQFF. This chain links TRBV4-1 with TRBJ2-1, with 9 bases aligning to TRBD2. Trimming removed 6 bases from V and 0 bases from J; junction bases left unmatched: 3. The CDR3 consists of 15 residues. Germline V gene lookup returns CDR1 MGHRA and CDR2 YSYEKL.

This chain links TRBV7-3 with TRBJ2-1; D possibly corresponds to TRBD2 (5 bases). CDR1 is SGHTA, CDR2 FQGTGA, per germline. V lost 4 bases, J lost 5 bases, and 9 bases lay in between. The CDR3 covers 13 residues. The CDR3 sequence: CASSSGLNNEQFF. CDR3 nucleotides: TGTGCCAGCAGCTCCGGACTCAACAATGAGCAGTTCTTC.

The CDR3 nucleotides read TGCGCCAGCAGCCAATCTAGACAGGGTTTCTCCTACAATGAGCAGTTCTTC. It specifies CASSQSRQGFSYNEQFF. The genes are TRBV4-3 and TRBJ2-1, with 7 bases matching TRBD1. The trim removed 2 bases at V and 0 bases at J, leaving 7 bases unmatched. Per the germline V gene, CDR1 is LGHNA and CDR2 is YSLEER. The length of the CDR3 is 17 residues.

This clone has only one observation. The rearrangement uses TRBV21-1 and TRBJ2-3; TRBD2 is the table's D call and was not checked against the DNA. TRBV21-1 is labeled a pseudogene. The CDR3 runs 17 residues. The CDR3 spells CASSKEQAEGSTDTQYF. CDR3 DNA sequence: TGTGCCAGCAGCAAAGAACAAGCGGAAGGAAGCACAGATACGCAGTATTTT.

This clone was seen at least ten times. The CDR3, as DNA: TGTGCCAGCTCACACGCCCACGGGGGGCGTCGCAATCAGCCCCAGCATTTT. This codes for CASSHAHGGRRNQPQHF. The V and J genes are TRBV18 and TRBJ1-5; possible D gene TRBD1, 6 bases. CDR1 is KGHSH, CDR2 LQKENI, per germline. The CDR3 runs 17 residues. V lost 4 bases and J lost 2, with 18 bases in between.

The rearrangement joins TRBV27 to TRBJ1-4; D is possibly TRBD1 (6 bases). Germline values: CDR1 MNHEY, CDR2 SMNVEV (reference sequence). This CDR3 region has 21 residues. V was clipped by 6 bases and J by 0 bases, with 29 bases between them. CDR3 sequence reads: CASRHFLQGRGIDATNEKLFF. The CDR3 nucleotides are TGTGCCAGCAGACATTTTTTACAGGGAAGGGGGATTGATGCAACTAATGAAAAACTGTTTTTT.

This rearrangement joins TRBV4-1 to TRBJ2-7, with TRBD1 as a possible D gene (5 bases). The germline V and J ends were trimmed by 4 bases and 1 base, with 11 bases remaining between them. This CDR3 comprises 14 residues. Germline CDR1 reads MGHRA; CDR2 reads YSYEKL. The CDR3 nucleotides are TGCGCCAGCAGCCCGGAGACAGTATCCTACGAGCAGTACTTC. The encoded protein is CASSPETVSYEQYF.

This clone was counted a few times. The gene calls are TRBV7-6 and TRBJ2-3; TRBD1 matches 8 bases. CDR3 length equals 14 residues. V was clipped by 4 bases and J by 6 bases; unmatched bases: 6. Germline assignment: CDR1 SGHVS and CDR2 FNYEAQ. The CDR3 is CASSSQGVVDTQYF. The CDR3 DNA reads TGTGCCAGCAGCTCACAGGGGGTTGTGGATACGCAGTATTTT.

The rearrangement joins TRBV5-1 to TRBJ1-2; D call uncertain. This CDR3 has 13 residues. The V gene lost 0 bases and the J gene lost 2 bases, with 5 bases spanning the gap. CDR1 and CDR2 from the germline V gene are SGHRS and YFSETQ. The CDR3 DNA follows: TGCGCCAGCAGCTTGGACAGAAACTATGGCTACACCTTC. Encoded protein: CASSLDRNYGYTF.

V usage is TRBV5-1 and J usage is TRBJ1-1; 7 bases match TRBD1. Trimming took 6 bases from V and 1 from J; bases not matched to a gene: 9. Germline CDR1 and CDR2: SGHRS and YFSETQ. The CDR3 runs 15 residues. The CDR3 coding sequence is TGCGCCAGCAACAGGGGCCAAGGGGCGAACACTGAAGCTTTCTTT. It codes for CASNRGQGANTEAFF. The full variable domain, in which reference TRBV5-1 and TRBJ1-1 provide the parts outside the CDR3, is KAGVTQTPRYLIKTRGQQVTLSCSPISGHRSVSWYQQTPGQGLQFLFEYFSETQRNKGNFPGRFSGRQFSNSRSEMNVSTLELGDSALYLCASNRGQGANTEAFFGQGTRLTVV.

J is TRBJ2-5 and V is TRBV9; TRBD2 matches 12 bases. Germline trimming cut 0 bases from V and 4 bases from J; bases unmatched to any gene: 1. This CDR3 is 15 amino acids long. CDR1 is SGDLS and CDR2 is YYNGEE in the germline V gene. This chain's CDR3 is CASSVGLAGVETQYF. In DNA, the CDR3 is TGTGCCAGCAGCGTAGGACTAGCGGGAGTAGAGACCCAGTACTTC. The full variable domain, its missing parts supplied by reference TRBV9 and TRBJ2-5, is DSGVTQTPKHLITATGQRVTLRCSPRSGDLSVYWYQQSLDQGLQFLIQYYNGEERAKGNILERFSAQQFPDLHSELNLSSLELGDSALYFCASSVGLAGVETQYFGPGTRLLVL.

The chain recombines TRBV29-1 with TRBJ2-7, with 9 bases lining up with TRBD1. This CDR3 has 14 amino acids. CDR1 and CDR2 (germline): SQVTM, ANQGSEA. The V gene end was trimmed by 4 bases and the J gene end by 4 bases; junction bases not matched to a gene: 8. CDR3 protein: CSVVWGTGYYEQYF. CDR3 DNA: TGCAGCGTTGTCTGGGGGACAGGGTATTACGAGCAGTACTTC.

The CDR3 bases are TGTGCCAGCAGTGAGGGGGCTAGCTACAATGAGCAGTTCTTC. This translates into CASSEGASYNEQFF. The genes are TRBV2 and TRBJ2-1, with a possible D match to TRBD1 (6 bases). This CDR3 has 14 amino acids. V lost 3 bases and J lost 3, with 9 bases in between. CDR1 and CDR2 (germline): SNHLY, FYNNEI.

CDR3 bases: TGCGCCAGCAGCCAAGAATCAGGGAACAATGAGCAGTTCTTC. Translating gives CASSQESGNNEQFF. The chain joins TRBV4-1 to TRBJ2-1; a weak D match, TRBD1 (5 bases). Trimming took off 0 bases at V and 5 bases at J, with 8 bases between the two ends. Germline V gene sequence: CDR1 MGHRA, CDR2 YSYEKL. The CDR3 has 14 amino acids.

This rearrangement joins TRBV19 to TRBJ1-5; D unresolved. Trimming shortened V by 7 bases and J by 9 bases, and 28 bases separated the two germline ends. The CDR3 consists of 17 residues. Germline V lookup: CDR1 LNHDA, CDR2 SQIVND (reference sequence). CDR3: CASTRTGGSQSFGPQHF. The CDR3 nucleotides are TGTGCCAGTACCCGAACCGGAGGGTCCCAGTCCTTTGGGCCCCAGCATTTT.

The chain's CDR3 is CASSQDQGVNEQFF. DNA for the CDR3: TGCGCCAGCAGCCAAGATCAGGGGGTGAATGAGCAGTTCTTC. This chain connects TRBV4-1 to TRBJ2-1, with 7 positions matching TRBD1. Germline CDR1 is MGHRA and CDR2 is YSYEKL. The CDR3 length is 14 residues. V was clipped by 0 bases and J by 7 bases; unmatched bases: 3.

V and J are TRBV5-6 and TRBJ2-7, with 7 bases matching TRBD1. V dropped 0 bases and J dropped 5; count of bases not matched to a gene: 5. The CDR3 length is 14 residues. Germline V CDR1 and CDR2: SGHDT, YYEEEE. The CDR3 DNA is TGTGCCAGCAGCTTGGGGACAGGTAAGGACGAGCAGTACTTC. Amino acids: CASSLGTGKDEQYF.

The genes are TRBV15 and TRBJ1-2, with 11 bases identical to TRBD1. The J segment lost 4 bases and the V segment lost 4 bases, leaving 2 bases of the junction unmatched. The CDR3 runs to 14 residues. CDR1 and CDR2 (germline): LNHNV, YYDKDF (reference sequence). This CDR3 reads CATSKDRGPYGYTF. The CDR3, as DNA: TGTGCCACCAGCAAGGACAGGGGGCCCTATGGCTACACCTTC.

This chain connects TRBV6-1 to TRBJ1-5, with 9 bases fitting TRBD1. The CDR3 length is 15 residues. Trimming took 4 bases from V and 6 from J; bases not matched to a gene: 7. The V gene's germline CDR1 is MNHNS and CDR2 SASEGT. As DNA, the CDR3 is TGTGCCAGCAGTGCAGGGACAGGGTCGGGTCAGCCCCAGCATTTT. This sequence encodes CASSAGTGSGQPQHF.

In its sample, this clone was seen once. The rearrangement links TRBV7-2 to TRBJ2-3; TRBD1 matches at 7 bases. The CDR3 is 14 residues long. Germline lookup yields CDR1 SGHTA and CDR2 FQGNSA. The V gene end was trimmed by 5 bases and the J gene end by 6 bases; junction bases not matched to a gene: 8. The CDR3 bases are TGTGCCAGCAGCCAGACAGGGATCGACGATACGCAGTATTTT. It is translated as CASSQTGIDDTQYF.

The chain's CDR3 is CASSEYLAGGNQPQHF. The CDR3, as DNA: TGTGCCAGCAGTGAATATTTGGCAGGGGGCAATCAGCCCCAGCATTTT. This sequence joins TRBV25-1 and TRBJ1-5; a weak D match, TRBD1 (6 bases). Germline V gives CDR1 MGHDK, CDR2 SYGVNS. V lost 0 bases and J lost 2, with 11 bases in between. CDR3 length: 16 amino acids.

This clone has a handful of counts. The J gene is TRBJ1-5, the V gene TRBV4-1; D possibly corresponds to TRBD1 (6 bases). Trimming took 1 base from V and 6 from J, leaving 13 bases between them. Germline CDR1 MGHRA, CDR2 YSYEKL. The CDR3 length is 15 residues. CDR3: CASSQGQGLSQPQHF. CDR3 nucleotides: TGCGCCAGCAGCCAAGGGCAGGGGTTGAGTCAGCCCCAGCATTTT.

The chain uses TRBV6-5 and TRBJ1-2; tentatively, D is TRBD1 (6 bases). The CDR3 is 16 amino acids. Trimming left V 0 bases short and J 4 bases short, with 15 bases between. Germline CDR1 is MNHEY and CDR2 is SVGAGI. In nucleotides, the CDR3 is TGTGCCAGCAGTTACTCGCGTACAGGGCCGCGCTATGGCTACACCTTC. Its translation is CASSYSRTGPRYGYTF.

V and J are TRBV27 and TRBJ2-3, with a weak D call TRBD1 (5 bases). Per germline, CDR1 MNHEY and CDR2 SMNVEV (reference sequence). Trimming removed 7 bases at V and 6 bases at J, with 11 bases between. The CDR3 totals 12 residues. This chain's CDR3 is CASIGVGDTQYF. The CDR3 coding sequence is TGTGCCAGCATAGGGGTGGGGGATACGCAGTATTTT.